The 10 T cell receptor beta chains reported below all come from one sample, sequenced in a study of shared clonotypes between healthy human individuals. Naive CD8 cells lacked CD45RO, underwent positive selection for CCR7 and left out terminally differentiated effector memory CD45RA+ cells. The data were produced by immunoSEQ multiplex PCR, yet TCRdb's version contains in-frame clones alone and is incomplete. The table shows more than 2 million clones, with approximately 92% occurring only once. Material: naive CD8+ T cells from PBMCs. The source of these receptors is a man aged 18 to 29 in good health. Some clones in this sample may be carry-over from other donors' samples.

This sequence joins TRBV30 and TRBJ2-7; no definite D call. Trimming cost V 1 base and J 4 bases, with 8 bases left between them. This CDR3 spans 12 amino acids. From germline, CDR1 is GTSNPN and CDR2 SVGIG (reference sequence). The CDR3 nucleotides read TGTGCCTGGAGTGACAGCACTTACGAGCAGTACTTC. Residues: CAWSDSTYEQYF.

Notes on this clone: Other DNA sequences in this sample translate to the same CDR3. V is TRBV19 and J is TRBJ1-1, with D perhaps matching TRBD1 (5 bases). The CDR3 contains 14 residues. V was clipped by 2 bases and J by 0 bases, with 7 bases between them. In germline, CDR1 is LNHDA, CDR2 SQIVND (reference sequence). The CDR3 loop is CASSIRGVNTEAFF. CDR3 bases: TGTGCCAGTAGTATAAGGGGAGTGAACACTGAAGCTTTCTTT.

V and J are TRBV25-1 and TRBJ2-7, with a weak D call TRBD2 (5 bases). Trimming took off 6 bases at V and 0 bases at J, with 9 bases between the two ends. The CDR3 loop spans 13 amino acids. The germline CDR1 and CDR2 sequences are MGHDK and SYGVNS. The CDR3 is CASRAGGSYEQYF. CDR3 DNA: TGTGCCAGCAGGGCAGGAGGCTCCTACGAGCAGTACTTC.

This clone was recorded once. This sequence joins TRBV28 and TRBJ2-3; 7 bases are shared with TRBD2. The CDR3 has 17 amino acids. V gave up 1 base and J gave up 4 bases; unmatched junction bases: 11. Germline CDR1 reads MDHEN; CDR2 reads SYDVKM. The CDR3 loop is CASSLSVGRELSDTQYF. DNA for the CDR3: TGTGCCAGCAGTTTATCGGTGGGGCGGGAGCTCTCAGATACGCAGTATTTT.

This clone was counted only a few times. The chain employs TRBV27 and TRBJ1-1; the D is unclear. Trimming cost V 4 bases and J 4 bases, with 10 bases left between them. Germline loops: CDR1 MNHEY, CDR2 SMNVEV (reference sequence). There are 13 residues in the CDR3. The CDR3 protein is CASSSDWGTEAFF. As DNA, the CDR3 is TGTGCCAGCAGTTCGGACTGGGGCACTGAAGCTTTCTTT.

The chain carries TRBV18 and TRBJ2-1; 14 bases map to TRBD2. Germline V gene data show CDR1 as KGHSH and CDR2 as LQKENI. This CDR3 has 17 residues. V lost 2 bases, J lost 5 bases, and 5 bases stayed unmatched. The CDR3 reads CASSPRGLAGVDNEQFF. CDR3 DNA: TGTGCCAGCTCACCAAGGGGACTAGCGGGAGTAGACAATGAGCAGTTCTTC.

The chain combines TRBV11-3 with TRBJ1-1, with 11 positions matching TRBD1. V shed 1 base and J 3 bases; nucleotides not matched to a gene: 4. The CDR3 is 16 residues long. CDR1 is SGHNT, CDR2 YENEEA, per germline. CDR3 nucleotides: TGTGCCAGCAGCTTAGGTCCGGGACAGGGGGACACTGAAGCTTTCTTT. It translates to CASSLGPGQGDTEAFF.

J is TRBJ1-5 and V is TRBV6-1, with D unresolved. From germline, CDR1 is MNHNS and CDR2 SASEGT. The CDR3 is made up of 13 amino acids. Trimming stripped 2 bases from V and 6 bases from J, with 8 bases between. The CDR3 DNA follows: TGTGCCAGCAGTGAATGGGAGGGTCAGCCCCAGCATTTT. This encodes CASSEWEGQPQHF.

The genes are TRBV7-9 and TRBJ2-7; 7 bases agree with TRBD1. The CDR3 is made up of 13 amino acids. Germline CDR1 and CDR2: SEHNR and FQNEAQ (reference sequence). Losses at the gene ends were 5 bases for V and 2 bases for J; bases not matched to a gene: 3. The CDR3, as DNA: TGTGCCAGCAGCCCCCAGGGGGCCTACGAGCAGTACTTC. Its protein product is CASSPQGAYEQYF.

The chain uses TRBV29-1 and TRBJ2-1; TRBD1 matches 8 bases. This CDR3 contains 14 residues. Trimming cost V 7 bases and J 4 bases; bases outside gene matches: 9. CDR1 is SQVTM and CDR2 is ANQGSEA in the germline V gene. The chain's CDR3 is CSARTGTGYNEQFF. The CDR3 bases are TGCAGCGCCCGCACGGGGACAGGTTACAATGAGCAGTTCTTC.